These 9 T cell receptor beta chains share one sample of origin, sequenced in a study of T cell responses to AZD1222 COVID-19 vaccine (dated by TCRdb to the early 2020s). Library construction relied on the immunoSEQ multiplex PCR assay. TCRdb obtained this table from immuneACCESS and retained in-frame rearrangements with V and J assigned. These tables miss some clones; where compared with another copy, unresolved V genes account for less than half of the shortfall, and the remainder is unexplained. The sample has 120,000 to 150,000 clones on record, 93% of them singletons. The ten largest account for around 1.9% of the sample. This sample's time point label indicates: baseline before first vaccination. The sequencing used peripheral blood, collected on day 0 of AZD1222 vaccination. The receptors originated from an adult in good health.

The chain carries TRBV11-2 and TRBJ1-1; the D is unclear. The CDR3 spans 15 residues. V lost 3 bases and J 0 bases, leaving 11 bases between the germline ends. The germline CDR1 and CDR2 sequences are SGHAT and FQNNGV. Here the CDR3 DNA reads TGTGCCAGCAGCTTTACCGGGAGGGTGAACACTGAAGCTTTCTTT. Amino acid sequence: CASSFTGRVNTEAFF.

This chain joins TRBV27 and TRBJ1-5, with D possibly matching TRBD1 (5 bases). CDR3 length: 15 amino acids. Trimming removed 2 bases from V and 2 bases from J, with 10 bases in between. The germline V gene encodes CDR1 MNHEY and CDR2 SMNVEV (reference sequence). CDR3 bases: TGTGCCAGCAGTTTAGGGGGGAAGGGCAATCAGCCCCAGCATTTT. It translates to CASSLGGKGNQPQHF.

In its sample, this clone was seen a few times. The gene calls are TRBV3-1 (or the pseudogene TRBV3-2) and TRBJ2-6; 11 positions agree with TRBD1. The CDR3 totals 18 residues. Germline assignment: CDR1 LGHDT and CDR2 YNNKEL (reference sequence). V lost 0 bases, J lost 2 bases, and 3 bases stayed unmatched. The CDR3 bases are TGTGCCAGCAGCCAAGAGGGACAGGGGGGGCCTGGGGCCAACGTCCTGACTTTC. This sequence encodes CASSQEGQGGPGANVLTF.

This rearrangement joins TRBV7-6 to TRBJ2-5, with unresolved D. V lost 1 base to trimming and J lost 5 bases, with 8 bases between them. The CDR3 covers 13 residues. Germline V gives CDR1 SGHVS, CDR2 FNYEAQ. The CDR3 coding sequence is TGTGCCAGCAGCTTAGGCCCTGTTGAGACCCAGTACTTC. It encodes CASSLGPVETQYF. Full variable domain (rest looked up from reference TRBV7-6 and TRBJ2-5): GAGVSQSPRYKVTKRGQDVALRCDPISGHVSLYWYRQALGQGPEFLTYFNYEAQQDKSGLPNDRFSAERPEGSISTLTIQRTEQRDSAMYRCASSLGPVETQYFGPGTRLLVL.

The chain is built from TRBV5-6 and TRBJ2-1; TRBD2 matches at 12 bases. Germline V gives CDR1 SGHDT, CDR2 YYEEEE. The CDR3 covers 17 residues. J gave up 8 bases and V 2 bases, and 11 bases lay outside the gene matches. The DNA of the CDR3 is TGTGCCAGCAGCTTATGGACTAGCGGGGTCGGGGTAGATGAGCAGTTCTTC. Amino acid sequence: CASSLWTSGVGVDEQFF.

The gene calls are TRBV29-1 and TRBJ2-3, with a tentative D call TRBD1 (8 bases). The CDR3 has 14 amino acids. The V gene's germline CDR1 is SQVTM and CDR2 ANQGSEA. V lost 4 bases, J lost 5 bases, and 16 bases lay in between. The CDR3 sequence: CSVGHTGGEDTQYF. In DNA, the CDR3 is TGCAGCGTTGGCCATACAGGGGGGGAAGATACGCAGTATTTT.

The chain combines TRBV18 with TRBJ2-3, with D unclear. The germline CDR1 and CDR2 sequences are KGHSH and LQKENI. V lost 2 bases to trimming and J lost 2 bases, with 5 bases between them. The length of the CDR3 is 13 residues. The CDR3 sequence: CASSPGVTDTQYF. The CDR3 coding sequence is TGTGCCAGCTCACCAGGGGTCACAGATACGCAGTATTTT.

J is TRBJ2-3 and V is TRBV9; tentatively, D is TRBD1 or TRBD2 (6 bases each). Germline V gene data show CDR1 as SGDLS and CDR2 as YYNGEE. This CDR3 comprises 14 residues. The V end lost 5 bases, the J end lost 3 bases, and 13 bases lay between the germline ends. This CDR3 is CASSGGGITDTQYF. CDR3 nucleotide sequence: TGTGCCAGCAGTGGGGGCGGGATAACAGATACGCAGTATTTT.

The CDR3 DNA reads TGTGCCAGCAGTCCCCTAACGAACACCGGGGAGCTGTTTTTT. Protein: CASSPLTNTGELFF. The V gene is TRBV2, the J gene TRBJ2-2; D gene uncertain. With 5 bases removed from V and 0 bases from J, the gap between germline ends came to 7 bases. CDR1 and CDR2 from the germline V gene are SNHLY and FYNNEI. The CDR3 is made up of 14 amino acids.